Listed here are 23 T cell receptor beta chains from one sample, sequenced in a study of blood T cell repertoires in COVID-19. Assay used: immunoSEQ multiplex PCR; TCRdb lists only in-frame clones, some missing. Among about 220,000 clones listed, roughly 80% were seen once. Sample: peripheral blood. The receptors stem from a woman aged 70-85 years with acute or convalescent COVID-19.

The chain combines TRBV5-1 with TRBJ2-6; D call uncertain. The CDR3 has 14 amino acids. The V and J ends lost 4 bases and 0 bases respectively, with 5 bases between them. Per germline, CDR1 SGHRS and CDR2 YFSETQ. The CDR3 DNA is TGCGCCAGCAGCCTCCTCTCTGGGGCCAACGTCCTGACTTTC. It is translated as CASSLLSGANVLTF.

The chain is built from TRBV9 and TRBJ2-3, with TRBD2 matching 8 bases. From germline, CDR1 is SGDLS and CDR2 YYNGEE. The CDR3 runs to 17 residues. V shed 4 bases and J 5 bases; nucleotides not matched to a gene: 15. CDR3 sequence reads: CASSPDATGLAGDTQYF. The CDR3 nucleotides read TGTGCCAGCAGCCCCGACGCTACTGGACTAGCAGGAGATACGCAGTATTTT.

In its sample, this clone was seen a few times. This rearrangement joins TRBV3-1 (or the pseudogene TRBV3-2) to TRBJ2-1; the D is unclear. This CDR3 spans 15 amino acids. Per germline, CDR1 LGHDT and CDR2 YNNKEL (reference sequence). Trimming pared 1 base from V and 9 bases from J, leaving 16 bases between. CDR3 loop: CASSQGESSHIEQFF. Written as DNA, the CDR3 is TGTGCCAGCAGCCAAGGAGAGAGTAGCCATATTGAGCAGTTCTTC.

The rearrangement uses TRBV11-2 and TRBJ2-5, with TRBD1 identical over 10 bases. Germline values: CDR1 SGHAT, CDR2 FQNNGV. Germline trimming cut 6 bases from V and 7 bases from J; bases unmatched to any gene: 8. The CDR3 covers 14 residues. The CDR3 bases are TGTGCCAGCAGGACAGGGGGCGCGACGGGGACCCAGTACTTC. Translating it yields CASRTGGATGTQYF.

The rearrangement uses TRBV5-1 and TRBJ2-1; TRBD1 is a possible D gene (6 bases). CDR3 size: 14 residues. V lost 0 bases and J lost 3, with 7 bases in between. The V gene's germline CDR1 is SGHRS and CDR2 YFSETQ. The CDR3 DNA reads TGCGCCAGCAGCTTGGGACAGGACTACAATGAGCAGTTCTTC. Its translation: CASSLGQDYNEQFF.

The rearrangement links TRBV3-1 (or the pseudogene TRBV3-2) to TRBJ1-6; D possibly corresponds to TRBD1 (6 bases). V was cut by 4 bases and J by 7 bases, with 17 bases left in between. The CDR3 length is 16 residues. Germline CDR1 reads LGHDT; CDR2 reads YNNKEL (reference sequence). CDR3 sequence: CASSPDNDRPNSPLHF. Here the CDR3 DNA reads TGTGCCAGCAGCCCTGATAACGACAGGCCCAATTCACCCCTCCACTTT.

This clone is a singleton in its sample. The chain uses TRBV7-9 and TRBJ2-7, with D possibly being TRBD1 (6 bases). Trimming removed 5 bases at V and 6 bases at J, with 14 bases between. Germline V gene sequence: CDR1 SEHNR, CDR2 FQNEAQ (reference sequence). CDR3 length equals 13 residues. The CDR3 spells CASSTYRAGEQYF. CDR3 DNA: TGTGCCAGCAGCACCTACAGGGCGGGCGAGCAGTACTTC. The full variable domain, completed using reference TRBV7-9 and TRBJ2-7, is DTGVSQNPRHKITKRGQNVTFRCDPISEHNRLYWYRQTLGQGPEFLTYFQNEAQLEKSRLLSDRFSAERPKGSFSTLEIQRTEQGDSAMYLCASSTYRAGEQYFGPGTRLTVT.

V gene TRBV3-1 (or the pseudogene TRBV3-2) combines with J gene TRBJ1-2; weak D call: TRBD1 (6 bases). The CDR3 has 13 residues. Deletions cut 8 bases from V and 4 bases from J, with 14 bases between. From germline, CDR1 is LGHDT and CDR2 YNNKEL (reference sequence). The CDR3 nucleotides read TGTGCCAGCCGACCCACAGGGAGCTATGGCTACACCTTC. Translated, it gives CASRPTGSYGYTF.

This chain connects TRBV24-1 to TRBJ2-2; TRBD2 matches 9 bases. Germline-derived CDR1 and CDR2 are KGHDR and SFDVKD. CDR3 size: 14 residues. V lost 3 bases to trimming and J lost 13 bases; unmatched junction nucleotides: 8. CDR3 sequence reads: CATSDAGTSFGLFF. DNA of the CDR3: TGTGCCACCAGTGATGCCGGGACTAGCTTTGGGCTGTTTTTT.

The chain recombines TRBV11-3 with TRBJ1-1, with D possibly being TRBD1 (6 bases). Germline V gene data show CDR1 as SGHNT and CDR2 as YENEEA. This CDR3 region has 15 residues. V was shortened by 1 base and J by 3 bases, with 12 bases between the two germline ends. CDR3 DNA sequence: TGTGCCAGCAGCTTAGGGTGGGGGCGGGACACTGAAGCTTTCTTT. It translates to CASSLGWGRDTEAFF.

This clone appeared a few times. The genes are TRBV6-2 or TRBV6-3 and TRBJ1-2; 9 bases match TRBD1. V dropped 2 bases and J dropped 5; count of bases not matched to a gene: 6. CDR1 is MNHEY, CDR2 SVGEGT, per germline. This CDR3 comprises 15 residues. CDR3 sequence: CASSYRDRDRYGYTF. CDR3 nucleotide sequence: TGTGCCAGCAGTTACCGGGACAGGGACCGTTATGGCTACACCTTC.

This clone was recorded once. The chain links TRBV2 to TRBJ2-7; weak D call: TRBD1 (6 bases). Trimming left V 7 bases short and J 0 bases short, with 13 bases between. This CDR3 comprises 14 residues. Germline values: CDR1 SNHLY, CDR2 FYNNEI. This chain's CDR3 is CASMLQGPSYEQYF. The DNA of the CDR3 is TGTGCCAGCATGTTACAGGGCCCCTCCTACGAGCAGTACTTC.

The CDR3 sequence is CASSSAPRAGYEQFF. The CDR3 DNA follows: TGTGCCAGCAGCTCTGCCCCACGGGCGGGGTATGAGCAGTTCTTC. The rearrangement joins TRBV7-2 to TRBJ2-1, with a weak D call TRBD2 (6 bases). This CDR3 spans 15 amino acids. Trimming left V 4 bases short and J 8 bases short, with 18 bases between. The germline gives CDR1 SGHTA, CDR2 FQGNSA.

The rearrangement joins TRBV2 to TRBJ1-4; perhaps TRBD1 as D (5 bases). Germline CDR1 SNHLY, CDR2 FYNNEI. V was cut by 7 bases and J by 6 bases, with 15 bases left in between. The CDR3 extends over 14 amino acids. The CDR3 nucleotides are TGTGCCAGCATCCGGGGGTCAAGTGATGAAAAACTGTTTTTT. It specifies CASIRGSSDEKLFF.

The gene calls are TRBV7-8 and TRBJ2-7, with 10 bases lining up with TRBD2. Germline CDR1 is SGHVS and CDR2 is FQNEAQ. The length of the CDR3 is 16 residues. V was clipped by 3 bases and J by 1 base; unmatched bases: 6. The CDR3, as DNA: TGTGCCAGCAGCTTGGTAGCGGGGGGACGGTCCTACGAGCAGTACTTC. Translating it yields CASSLVAGGRSYEQYF.

The chain recombines TRBV2 with TRBJ1-2; TRBD1 might be the D (6 bases). The V gene's germline CDR1 is SNHLY and CDR2 FYNNEI. Trimming left V 1 base short and J 8 bases short, with 8 bases between. The CDR3 consists of 12 residues. CDR3 region: CASSEGTEGYTF. Here the CDR3 DNA reads TGTGCCAGCAGTGAAGGGACAGAAGGCTACACCTTC.

This clone was picked up a small number of times. J is TRBJ1-1 and V is TRBV6-2 or TRBV6-3; D is unresolved. Trimming left V 4 bases short and J 1 base short, with 16 bases between. Germline loops: CDR1 MNHEY, CDR2 SVGEGT. The CDR3 contains 16 residues. The CDR3 DNA reads as TGTGCCAGCAGTTTCTCGTCCTTGCGAAAGAACACTGAAGCTTTCTTT. Protein sequence: CASSFSSLRKNTEAFF.

CDR3 sequence (DNA): TGTGCCAGCCAAGGGACAGGGAGTTACGAGCAGTACTTC. This encodes CASQGTGSYEQYF. V is TRBV27 and J is TRBJ2-7; TRBD1 aligns across 9 bases. Trimming took 8 bases from V and 4 from J; bases not matched to a gene: 6. Germline V gene lookup returns CDR1 MNHEY and CDR2 SMNVEV (reference sequence). CDR3 size: 13 residues.

This clone appeared once. The rearrangement links TRBV24-1 to TRBJ1-1, with TRBD1 matching over 9 bases. Germline V gives CDR1 KGHDR, CDR2 SFDVKD. The V gene end was trimmed by 5 bases and the J gene end by 2 bases; junction bases not matched to a gene: 5. This CDR3 is 15 amino acids long. CDR3 sequence reads: CATSAGDRVNTEAFF. CDR3 nucleotides: TGTGCCACCAGTGCGGGGGACAGGGTTAACACTGAAGCTTTCTTT.

CDR3 nucleotide sequence: TGTGCCAGCAGCCTTGGAGGGATGGCCCTCGAGCAGTACTTC. This gives the protein CASSLGGMALEQYF. This chain links TRBV3-1 (or the pseudogene TRBV3-2) with TRBJ2-7, with D possibly being TRBD2 (6 bases). Trimming removed 4 bases from V and 6 bases from J, with 16 bases in between. Germline V gives CDR1 LGHDT, CDR2 YNNKEL (reference sequence). The CDR3 has 14 amino acids.

V usage is TRBV7-9 and J usage is TRBJ2-1, with D uncertain. Trimming removed 7 bases at V and 4 bases at J, with 14 bases between. The CDR3 runs to 14 residues. Germline CDR1 reads SEHNR; CDR2 reads FQNEAQ (reference sequence). The CDR3, as DNA: TGTGCCAGCACCTACACCACAGTTTACAATGAGCAGTTCTTC. It is translated as CASTYTTVYNEQFF.

The chain couples TRBV5-1 to TRBJ1-6; D is undetermined. CDR1 is SGHRS, CDR2 YFSETQ, per germline. V shed 6 bases and J shed 10 bases, with 14 bases lying between them. This CDR3 spans 13 amino acids. CDR3 DNA: TGCGCCAGCAAAATTTCCGACAACTCACCCCTCCACTTT. Amino acids: CASKISDNSPLHF.

Note on this clone: Compared with germline, one end of the junction differs, possibly owing to a read error. V is TRBV18 and J is TRBJ1-6; TRBD1 might be the D (5 bases). Germline CDR1 is KGHSH and CDR2 is LQKENI. The CDR3 is 14 amino acids. CDR3 coding DNA: TGTGCCAGCTCACCAGGAGGGGCATATTCACCCCCCCACTTT. Translated, it gives CASSPGGAYSPPHF.